This T cell receptor (beta chain) emerged from a study of T cell responses to AZD1222 COVID-19 vaccine. Findings and limits, study-wide: A reported finding is that nearly half of spike-specific TCRs target unmutated variant regions. CD4 TCRs associated with vaccination spanned spike, dominating at 160-218 and 743-854. Only a handful of AZD1222 recipients, roughly 6 in all, had baseline seropositivity.

The table came from immunoSEQ multiplex PCR; TCRdb's copy has only in-frame clones and leaves some out. This table has 150,000 to 200,000 clones, 80% to 90% appearing once. On this clone: Its antigen is still unknown.

After removal of 2 bases from V and 4 bases from J, the junction contained 4 bases not matched to a gene. The CDR3 runs to 14 residues. Germline V gene sequence: CDR1 SGDLS, CDR2 YYNGEE. This TCR was recovered from an adult in good health. Sequencing used peripheral blood, obtained on day 0 of MenACWY control vaccination. J is TRBJ2-5 and V is TRBV9, with 8 bases fitting TRBD2. The CDR3: CASSVGTSVETQYF. The CDR3 DNA follows: TGTGCCAGCAGCGTGGGGACTAGTGTAGAGACCCAGTACTTC.